This T cell receptor (beta chain) was observed in a study of vaccination and CD4 T cells after COVID-19 (dated 2022 in TCRdb). As for the study more broadly: Convalescent patients had a positive SARS-CoV-2 result on nasal swab PCR, and of these patients, 8 or 9 had mild disease and one had severe disease. Post-vaccine blood samples were obtained a median of approximately 74 days after the second vaccine dose, with a range of roughly 14 to 241 days. Control cultures received a CEFX viral epitope pool as the positive control, an HIV-1 Nef peptide pool as the negative control, or no peptide. Overlapping spike peptide pools from SARS-CoV-2 and from the common cold coronaviruses HCoV-NL63, HCoV-OC43 and HCoV-229E were used as culture stimuli. In roughly eleven COVID-19 convalescent patients and several infection-naive healthy vaccine recipients, the spike-specific CD4+ TCR repertoire before mRNA vaccination was compared with the repertoire after mRNA vaccination. Participants got two doses of the Pfizer-BioNTech BNT162b2 vaccine (n=8) or two doses of the Moderna mRNA-1273 vaccine (n=2). Six males and four females were included in the convalescent cohort, with two Hispanic individuals, seven Caucasians, two Asians and one multiracial person represented. Post-COVID blood samples were collected from convalescent patients a median of around 96 days after diagnosis, with a range of about 30 to 161 days.

The library came from PCR. DNA from cultured CD4+ T cells was subjected to TCR sequencing with the Oncomine TCR Beta short-read assay at the Johns Hopkins FTIC core. The QIAamp micro DNA kit was used to extract genomic DNA from the cultured CD4+ T cells. The Oncomine TCR Beta libraries from cultured CD4+ T cells were pooled using unique dual indexes and then sequenced on an Illumina iSeq 100. Concerning the study's data processing: Non-productive sequences were removed, and CDR3s not starting with C, not ending with F or W, or shorter than 7 amino acids were discarded. Antigen-specific clonotypes were identified with the MANAFEST web application by comparing peptide-stimulated wells with reference and other culture wells. An FDR below 0.05, an odds ratio above 5, and a productive frequency above 0.1% in at least two of three replicate wells were required for clones to be considered positive. A clonotype was classed as cross-reactive if the clonotype showed significant expansion both in SARS-CoV-2 spike wells and in at least one common cold coronavirus spike condition. Using R version 3.6.1, CDR3 homology was evaluated through Levenshtein distances (stringdist) along with unrooted phylogenetic trees (ape). TCRdb cleaned the public reads at Q25 with fastp, built clones with MiXCR and kept in-frame beta chains. For every CDR3 protein sequence, its rows merge into one entry that carries the most common genes and DNA. In this record, the V and J calls reflect TCRdb's handling and not the investigators' own analysis. This sample lists about 13,000 distinct CDR3 sequences; about two fifths were detected once. The ten largest clones represent about 12% of the sample.

The CDR3 numbers 14 residues from cysteine through phenylalanine. The read is trimmed to its CDR3 DNA, 42 bases read in frame from base 1. The germline V gene encodes CDR1 LNHDA and CDR2 SQIVND (reference sequence). Deletion took 5 bases off V and 5 bases off J, with a span of 15 bases between the germline ends. This specimen's treatment or condition label, per the study, means: roughly 10-day PBMC culture with coronavirus spike peptide pools or control peptides (ViraFEST assay). The study used the ViraFEST assay, which expanded antigen-specific T cells with peptide pools and then identified expanded clonotypes by TCR sequencing. The positive SARS-CoV-2 PCR tests of the convalescent patients were dated from March to December 2020, before the Alpha, Beta and Delta variants emerged in the United States. Each well held approximately 2 million PBMCs cultured in IMDM containing around 5.1% human AB serum and approximately 9.8 IU/ml IL-2, with 8 to 10 ug/ml peptide pools added. On days 3 and 7, half of the culture medium was replaced with fresh IL-2-containing medium. Once the cells had been in culture for about 10 days, the EasySep CD4+ T cell isolation kit was used to isolate CD4+ T cells by negative selection. Ficoll-Paque Plus gradient centrifugation was used to isolate PBMCs from whole blood, and the isolated PBMCs were then either used fresh or cryopreserved at -140C. Each culture condition was generally run in triplicate wells.

Study-wide findings and limitations: Of the vaccine-specific clones in convalescent patients, 304 of 307, or nearly all, reacted only to SARS-CoV-2 spike and did not cross-react with common cold coronaviruses. Only a relatively small number of convalescent patients were included in the study, and early timepoints following natural infection were not analyzed. Among the post-vaccine SARS-CoV-2-reactive clones in convalescent patients, a median around 90% showed up only after vaccination, which suggests vaccine-specific priming. The median count of SARS-CoV-2-reactive clonotypes went up from roughly 21 after infection to some 38 after vaccination, although the change was not significant.

This clonotype is judged medium-sized (0.01 to 0.1%). Its antigen remains unidentified. Base qualities are not at hand, and no much larger clone is one base apart. The sequence came from a human donor who had recovered from COVID-19. The sequence links TRBV19 to TRBJ1-1; 5 matching bases give a weak D call of TRBD1. The material sequenced was CD4+ T cells from blood, cultured in vitro. The sequenced DNA: TGTGCCAGTAGTGGTACCGGGGGTGGGACTGAAGCTTTCTTT. Protein translation: CASSGTGGGTEAFF.